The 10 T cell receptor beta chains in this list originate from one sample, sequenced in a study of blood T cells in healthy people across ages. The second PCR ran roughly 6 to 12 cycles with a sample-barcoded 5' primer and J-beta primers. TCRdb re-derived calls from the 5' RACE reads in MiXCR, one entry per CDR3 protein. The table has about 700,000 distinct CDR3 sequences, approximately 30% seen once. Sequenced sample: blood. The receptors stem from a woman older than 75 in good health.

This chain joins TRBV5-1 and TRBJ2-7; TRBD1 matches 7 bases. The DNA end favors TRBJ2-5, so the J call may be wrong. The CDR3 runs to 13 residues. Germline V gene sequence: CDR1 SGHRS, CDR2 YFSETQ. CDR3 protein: CASSVGGEKTQYF. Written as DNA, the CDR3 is TGCGCCAGCAGCGTAGGGGGCGAGAAGACCCAGTACTTC.

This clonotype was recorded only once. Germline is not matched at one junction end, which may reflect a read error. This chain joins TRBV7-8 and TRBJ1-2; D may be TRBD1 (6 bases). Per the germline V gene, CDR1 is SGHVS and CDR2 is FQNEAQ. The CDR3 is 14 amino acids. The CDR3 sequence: CASSLRGAGYGHTF. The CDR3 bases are TGTGCCAGCAGCTTGCGGGGGGCAGGGTATGGCCACACCTTC.

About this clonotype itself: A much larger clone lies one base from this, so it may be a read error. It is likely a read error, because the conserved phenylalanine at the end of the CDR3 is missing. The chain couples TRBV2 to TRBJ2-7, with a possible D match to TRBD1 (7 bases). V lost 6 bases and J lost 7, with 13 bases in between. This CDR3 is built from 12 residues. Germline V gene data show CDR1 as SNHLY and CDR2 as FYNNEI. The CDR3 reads CASRRQGGEQYC. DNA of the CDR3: TGTGCCAGCAGGAGACAGGGAGGAGAGCAGTACTGC.

As DNA, the CDR3 is TGCGCCAGCAGCCCCGGACTAGCGGGAGTACGCGAGCAGTACTTC. Protein sequence: CASSPGLAGVREQYF. The chain recombines TRBV4-1 with TRBJ2-4, with 13 bases matching TRBD2. Gene TRBJ2-7 matches the end of the DNA better, so the J call may be wrong. The CDR3 is 15 amino acids. Germline V lookup: CDR1 MGHRA, CDR2 YSYEKL.

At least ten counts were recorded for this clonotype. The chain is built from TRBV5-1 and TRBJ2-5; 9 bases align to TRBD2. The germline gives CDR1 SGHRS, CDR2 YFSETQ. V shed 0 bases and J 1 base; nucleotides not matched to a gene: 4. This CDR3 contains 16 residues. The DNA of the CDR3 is TGCGCCAGCAGCTTGGATAGCGGGGGAGTCCAAGAGACCCAGTACTTC. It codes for CASSLDSGGVQETQYF.

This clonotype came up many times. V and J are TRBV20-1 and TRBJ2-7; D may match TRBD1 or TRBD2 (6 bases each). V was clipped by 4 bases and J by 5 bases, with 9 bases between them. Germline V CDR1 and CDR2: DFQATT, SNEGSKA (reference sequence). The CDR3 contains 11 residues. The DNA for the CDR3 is TGCAGTGCTAAAGGGGGGAACGAGCAGTACTTC. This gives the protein CSAKGGNEQYF.

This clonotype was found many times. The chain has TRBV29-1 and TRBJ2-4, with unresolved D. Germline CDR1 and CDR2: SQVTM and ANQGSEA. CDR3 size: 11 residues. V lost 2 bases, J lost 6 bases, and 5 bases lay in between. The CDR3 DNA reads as TGCAGCGTTGAATTTTTAAACATTCAGTACTTC. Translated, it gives CSVEFLNIQYF. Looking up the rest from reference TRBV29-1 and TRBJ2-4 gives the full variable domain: SAVISQKPSRDICQRGTSLTIQCQVDSQVTMMFWYRQQPGQSLTLIATANQGSEATYESGFVIDKFPISRPNLTFSTLTVSNMSPEDSSIYLCSVEFLNIQYFGAGTRLSVL.

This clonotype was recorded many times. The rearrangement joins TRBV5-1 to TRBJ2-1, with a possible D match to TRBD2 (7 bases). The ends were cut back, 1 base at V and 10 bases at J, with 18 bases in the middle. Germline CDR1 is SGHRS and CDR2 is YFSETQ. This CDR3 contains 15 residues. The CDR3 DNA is TGCGCCAGCAGCTTGTATAGAGGGGGGGCACGGGAGCAGTTCTTC. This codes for CASSLYRGGAREQFF.

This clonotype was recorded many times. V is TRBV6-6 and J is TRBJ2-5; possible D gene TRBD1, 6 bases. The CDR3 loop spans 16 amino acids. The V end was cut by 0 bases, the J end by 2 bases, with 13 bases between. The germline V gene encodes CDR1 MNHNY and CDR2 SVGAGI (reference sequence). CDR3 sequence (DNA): TGTGCCAGCAGTTACTCGACCCCCAGGGGTCAAGAGACCCAGTACTTC. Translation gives CASSYSTPRGQETQYF.

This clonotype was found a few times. The CDR3 region is CASSSPGTANTGELFF. CDR3 coding DNA: TGTGCCAGCAGTTCCCCCGGGACAGCGAACACCGGGGAGCTGTTTTTT. This chain links TRBV28 with TRBJ2-2; 7 bases are shared with TRBD1. The germline V gene encodes CDR1 MDHEN and CDR2 SYDVKM. Unmatched junction bases numbered 5, after V lost 4 bases and J lost 0 bases. The CDR3 runs 16 residues.